This TCR beta chain was identified in a study of CD8+CD57+ T cells in acquired aplastic anemia. Patients chosen for sequencing had shown CD8+CD57+ cell expansion by flow cytometry. With no exception, the patients had severe acquired aplastic anemia. Both TCR beta VDJ combination and CDR3 sequence profiling were carried out. Genomic DNA was the template for this profiling. One entry per CDR3 protein results from TCRdb running MiXCR on the reads. Seen here are roughly 250,000 distinct CDR3 sequences, approximately 50% observed once, and the top ten hold under 9%. The V gene's germline CDR1 is SNHLY and CDR2 FYNNEI. The CDR3 is made up of 16 amino acids. V shed 0 bases and J 8 bases; nucleotides not matched to a gene: 9. This clonotype came up many times.

Material: sorted CD4+, CD8+, or CD8+CD57+ T cells (not recorded which) from PBMCs. V is TRBV2 and J is TRBJ1-4; 7 nucleotides agree with TRBD1. This clonotype originated in a human donor with aplastic anemia. CDR3 coding DNA: TGTGCCAGCAGTGAAGCGCCTGACAGGGCGGAAGAAAAACTGTTTTTT. This translates into CASSEAPDRAEEKLFF.